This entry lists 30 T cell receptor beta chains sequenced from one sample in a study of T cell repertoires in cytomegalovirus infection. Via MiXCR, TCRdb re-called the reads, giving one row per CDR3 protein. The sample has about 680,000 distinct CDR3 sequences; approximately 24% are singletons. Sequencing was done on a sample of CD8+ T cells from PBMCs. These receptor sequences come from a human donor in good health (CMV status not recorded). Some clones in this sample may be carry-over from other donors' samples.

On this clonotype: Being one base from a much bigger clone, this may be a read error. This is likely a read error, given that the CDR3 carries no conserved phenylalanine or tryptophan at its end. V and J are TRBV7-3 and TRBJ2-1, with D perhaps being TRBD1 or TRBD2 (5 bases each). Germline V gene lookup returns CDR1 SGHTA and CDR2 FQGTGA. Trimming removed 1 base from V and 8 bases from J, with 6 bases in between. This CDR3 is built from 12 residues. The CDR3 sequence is CASSLRDDEQFS. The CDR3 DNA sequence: TGTGCCAGCAGCTTAAGGGACGATGAGCAGTTCTCC.

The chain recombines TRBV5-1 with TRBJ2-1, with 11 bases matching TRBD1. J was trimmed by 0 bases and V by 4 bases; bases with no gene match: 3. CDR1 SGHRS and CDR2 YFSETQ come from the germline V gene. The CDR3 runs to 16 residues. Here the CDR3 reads CASSGGQGASYNEQFF. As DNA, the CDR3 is TGCGCCAGCAGCGGAGGACAGGGGGCCTCCTACAATGAGCAGTTCTTC.

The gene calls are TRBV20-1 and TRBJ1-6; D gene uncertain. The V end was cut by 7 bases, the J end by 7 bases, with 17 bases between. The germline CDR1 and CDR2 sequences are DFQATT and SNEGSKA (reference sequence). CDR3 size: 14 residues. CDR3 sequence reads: CSGTNRVRNSPLHF. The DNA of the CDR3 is TGCAGTGGGACGAATAGAGTTCGGAATTCACCCCTCCACTTT.

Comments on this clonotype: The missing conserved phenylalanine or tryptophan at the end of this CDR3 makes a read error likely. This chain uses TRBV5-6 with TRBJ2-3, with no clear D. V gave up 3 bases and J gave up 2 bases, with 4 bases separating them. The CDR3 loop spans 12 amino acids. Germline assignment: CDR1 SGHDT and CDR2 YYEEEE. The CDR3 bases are TGTGCCAGCAGCTCACACACAGATACGCAGTATCTT. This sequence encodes CASSSHTDTQYL.

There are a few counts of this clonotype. This CDR3 is CAIKRQEHPSEGYGYTF. In DNA form, the CDR3 reads TGTGCCATCAAAAGACAGGAACACCCCTCCGAGGGCTATGGCTACACCTTC. The chain joins TRBV10-3 to TRBJ1-2; possible D gene TRBD1, 6 bases. With 7 bases removed from V and 4 bases from J, the gap between germline ends came to 25 bases. The CDR3 contains 17 residues. Germline V gene sequence: CDR1 ENHRY, CDR2 SYGVKD.

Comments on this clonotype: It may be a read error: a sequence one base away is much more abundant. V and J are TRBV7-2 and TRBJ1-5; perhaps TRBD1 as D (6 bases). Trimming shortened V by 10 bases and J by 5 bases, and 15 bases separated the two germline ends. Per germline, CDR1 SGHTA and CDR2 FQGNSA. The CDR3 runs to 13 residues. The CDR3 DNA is TGTGCCAACAATGGGGGGGCCGATCAGCCCCAGCATTTT. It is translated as CANNGGADQPQHF.

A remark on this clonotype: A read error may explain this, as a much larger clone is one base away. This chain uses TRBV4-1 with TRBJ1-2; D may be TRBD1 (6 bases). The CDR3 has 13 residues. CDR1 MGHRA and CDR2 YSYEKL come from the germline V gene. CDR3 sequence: CVSSQVGGHGYTF. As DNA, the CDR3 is TGCGTCAGCAGCCAAGTAGGGGGTCATGGCTACACCTTC.

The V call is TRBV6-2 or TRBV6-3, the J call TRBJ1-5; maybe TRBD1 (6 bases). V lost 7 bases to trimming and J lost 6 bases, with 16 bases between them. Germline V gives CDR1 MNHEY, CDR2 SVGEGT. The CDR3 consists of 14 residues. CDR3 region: CASIAGEFGQPQHF. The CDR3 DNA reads TGTGCCAGCATTGCAGGGGAATTTGGTCAGCCCCAGCATTTT.

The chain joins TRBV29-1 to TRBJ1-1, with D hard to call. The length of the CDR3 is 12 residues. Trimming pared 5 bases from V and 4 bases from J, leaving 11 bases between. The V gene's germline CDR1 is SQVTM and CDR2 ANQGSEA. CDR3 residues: CSVPGRGTEAFF. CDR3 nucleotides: TGCAGCGTTCCCGGCCGGGGCACTGAAGCTTTCTTT.

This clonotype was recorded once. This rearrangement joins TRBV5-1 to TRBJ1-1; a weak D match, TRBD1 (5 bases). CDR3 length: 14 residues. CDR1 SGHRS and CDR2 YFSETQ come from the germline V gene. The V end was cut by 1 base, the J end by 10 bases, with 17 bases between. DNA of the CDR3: TGCGCCAGCAGCTTGAGTTCCGAAGGAAGGGGAGCTTTCTTT. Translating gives CASSLSSEGRGAFF.

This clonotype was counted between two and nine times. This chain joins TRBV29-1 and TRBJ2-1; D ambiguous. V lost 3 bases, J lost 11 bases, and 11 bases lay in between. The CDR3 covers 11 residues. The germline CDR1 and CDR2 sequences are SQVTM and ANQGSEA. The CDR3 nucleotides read TGCAGCGTTGAGGGCAGTCCCAAGCAGTTCTTC. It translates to CSVEGSPKQFF.

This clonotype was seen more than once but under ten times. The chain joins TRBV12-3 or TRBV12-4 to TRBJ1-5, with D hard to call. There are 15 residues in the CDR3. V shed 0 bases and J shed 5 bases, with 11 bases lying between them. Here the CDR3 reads CASSLARLRDQPQHF. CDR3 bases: TGTGCCAGCAGTTTAGCGCGCCTAAGGGATCAGCCCCAGCATTTT.

The CDR3 region has the DNA TGCAGTGCTAGAGACATTCGGGGCACCCTAGACAATGAGCAGTTCTTC. This codes for CSARDIRGTLDNEQFF. The chain joins TRBV20-1 to TRBJ2-1; D may match TRBD1 or TRBD2 (5 bases each). This CDR3 contains 16 residues. V was cut by 0 bases and J by 5 bases, with 17 bases left in between. Germline CDR1 reads DFQATT; CDR2 reads SNEGSKA (reference sequence).

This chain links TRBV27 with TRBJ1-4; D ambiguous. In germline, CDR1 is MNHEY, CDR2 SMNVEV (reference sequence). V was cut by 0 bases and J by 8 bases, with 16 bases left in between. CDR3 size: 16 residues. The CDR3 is CASSLSLSGRTEKLFF. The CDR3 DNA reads TGTGCCAGCAGTTTATCCCTCAGCGGGCGTACGGAAAAACTGTTTTTT.

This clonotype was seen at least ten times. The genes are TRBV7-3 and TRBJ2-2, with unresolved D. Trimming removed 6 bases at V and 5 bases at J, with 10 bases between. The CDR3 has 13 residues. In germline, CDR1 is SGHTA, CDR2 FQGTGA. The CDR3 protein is CASSSGPTGELFF. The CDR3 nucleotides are TGTGCCAGCAGTTCCGGCCCAACCGGGGAGCTGTTTTTT.

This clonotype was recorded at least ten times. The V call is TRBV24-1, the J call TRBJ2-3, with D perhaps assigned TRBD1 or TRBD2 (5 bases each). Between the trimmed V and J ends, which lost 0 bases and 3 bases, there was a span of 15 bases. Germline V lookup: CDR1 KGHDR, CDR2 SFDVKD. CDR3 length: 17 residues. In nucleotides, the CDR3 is TGTGCCACCAGTGATTTGCGCTCCACGGGGCGGACAGATACGCAGTATTTT. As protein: CATSDLRSTGRTDTQYF.

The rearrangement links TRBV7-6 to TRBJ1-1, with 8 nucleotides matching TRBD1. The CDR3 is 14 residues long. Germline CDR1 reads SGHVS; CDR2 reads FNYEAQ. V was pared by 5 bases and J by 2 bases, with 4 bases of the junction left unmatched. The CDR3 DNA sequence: TGTGCCAGCAGCCAACAGGGGGACAACACTGAAGCTTTCTTT. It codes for CASSQQGDNTEAFF.

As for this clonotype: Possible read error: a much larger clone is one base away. CDR3 DNA sequence: TGTGCCAGCAAACGACCGGAATGGGATACGCAGTATTTT. Protein sequence: CASKRPEWDTQYF. This chain joins TRBV28 and TRBJ2-3; D not resolved. Germline-derived CDR1 and CDR2 are MDHEN and SYDVKM. The V end lost 7 bases, the J end lost 6 bases, and 14 bases lay between the germline ends. The CDR3 length is 13 residues.

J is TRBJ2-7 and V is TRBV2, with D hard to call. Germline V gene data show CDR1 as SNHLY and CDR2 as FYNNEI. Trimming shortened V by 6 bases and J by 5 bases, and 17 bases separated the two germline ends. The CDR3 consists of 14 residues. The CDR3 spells CASSWHTDGDEQYV. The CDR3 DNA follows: TGTGCCAGCAGCTGGCATACGGACGGAGACGAGCAGTACGTC.

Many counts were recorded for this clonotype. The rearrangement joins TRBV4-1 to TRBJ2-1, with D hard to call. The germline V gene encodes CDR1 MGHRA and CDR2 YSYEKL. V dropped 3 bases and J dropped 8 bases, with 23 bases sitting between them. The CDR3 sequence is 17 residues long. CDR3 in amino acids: CASSHSKDKPPGDEQFF. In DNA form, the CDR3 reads TGCGCCAGCAGCCATTCGAAAGACAAGCCCCCAGGCGATGAGCAGTTCTTC.

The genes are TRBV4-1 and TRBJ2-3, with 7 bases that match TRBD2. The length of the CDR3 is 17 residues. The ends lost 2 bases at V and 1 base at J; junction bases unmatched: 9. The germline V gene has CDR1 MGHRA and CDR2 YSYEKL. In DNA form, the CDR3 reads TGCGCCAGCAGCCAACCAGCGGGACTAACCGGCACAGATACGCAGTATTTT. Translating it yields CASSQPAGLTGTDTQYF.

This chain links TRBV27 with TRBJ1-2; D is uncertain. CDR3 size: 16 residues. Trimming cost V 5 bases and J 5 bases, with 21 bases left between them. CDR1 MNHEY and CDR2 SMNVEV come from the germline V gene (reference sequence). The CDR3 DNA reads TGTGCCAGCAGTAGCTCCCCGGAACGGAGTTTATATGGCTACACCTTC. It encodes CASSSSPERSLYGYTF.

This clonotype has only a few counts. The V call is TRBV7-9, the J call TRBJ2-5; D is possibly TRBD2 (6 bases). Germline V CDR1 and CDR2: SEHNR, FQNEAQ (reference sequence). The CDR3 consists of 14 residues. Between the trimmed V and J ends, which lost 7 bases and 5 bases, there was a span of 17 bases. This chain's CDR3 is CASTTAGQGETQYF. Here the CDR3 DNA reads TGTGCCAGCACGACGGCGGGGCAGGGTGAGACCCAGTACTTC.

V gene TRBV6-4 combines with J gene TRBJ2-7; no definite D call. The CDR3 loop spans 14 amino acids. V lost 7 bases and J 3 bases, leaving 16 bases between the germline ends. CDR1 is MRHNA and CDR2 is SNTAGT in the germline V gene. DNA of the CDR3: TGTGCCAGCACCTATGACAACTGGATCTACGAGCAGTACTTC. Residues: CASTYDNWIYEQYF.

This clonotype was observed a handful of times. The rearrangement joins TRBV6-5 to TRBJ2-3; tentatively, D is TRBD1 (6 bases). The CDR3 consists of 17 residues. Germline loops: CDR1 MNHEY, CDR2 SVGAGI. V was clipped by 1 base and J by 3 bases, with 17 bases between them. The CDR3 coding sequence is TGTGCCAGCAGTTACTACCCACAGGGTCAGGGAACAGATACGCAGTATTTT. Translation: CASSYYPQGQGTDTQYF.

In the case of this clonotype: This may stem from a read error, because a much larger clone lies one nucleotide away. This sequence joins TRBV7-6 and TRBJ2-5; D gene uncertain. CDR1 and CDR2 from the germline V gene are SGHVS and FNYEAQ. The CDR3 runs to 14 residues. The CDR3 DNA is TGTGTCAGCAGCTATCAGCGAACCCAAGAGACCCAGTACTTC. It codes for CVSSYQRTQETQYF.

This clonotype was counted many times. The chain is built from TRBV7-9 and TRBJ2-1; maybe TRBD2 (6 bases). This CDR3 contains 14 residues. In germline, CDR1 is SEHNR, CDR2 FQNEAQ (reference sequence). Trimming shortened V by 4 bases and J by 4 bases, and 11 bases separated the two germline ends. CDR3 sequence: CASSSQGLYNEQFF. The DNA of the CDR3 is TGTGCCAGCAGCTCGCAGGGACTGTACAATGAGCAGTTCTTC.

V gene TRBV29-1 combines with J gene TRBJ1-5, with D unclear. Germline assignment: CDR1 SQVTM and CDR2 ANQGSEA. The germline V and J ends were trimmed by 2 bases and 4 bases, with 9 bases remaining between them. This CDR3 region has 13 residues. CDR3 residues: CSVEFGLNQPQHF. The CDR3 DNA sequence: TGCAGCGTTGAATTCGGTTTGAATCAGCCCCAGCATTTT. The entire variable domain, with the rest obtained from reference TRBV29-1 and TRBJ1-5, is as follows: SAVISQKPSRDICQRGTSLTIQCQVDSQVTMMFWYRQQPGQSLTLIATANQGSEATYESGFVIDKFPISRPNLTFSTLTVSNMSPEDSSIYLCSVEFGLNQPQHFGDGTRLSIL.

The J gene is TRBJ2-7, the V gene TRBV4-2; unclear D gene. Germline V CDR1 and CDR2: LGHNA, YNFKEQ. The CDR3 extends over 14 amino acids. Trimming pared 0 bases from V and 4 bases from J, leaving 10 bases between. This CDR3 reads CASSQERTAYEQYF. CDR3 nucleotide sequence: TGTGCCAGCAGCCAAGAACGAACAGCTTACGAGCAGTACTTC.

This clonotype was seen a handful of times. The CDR3 DNA reads as TGCAGTGCTGTCGACAGGCTTGAGCAGTTCTTC. Translation gives CSAVDRLEQFF. This sequence joins TRBV20-1 and TRBJ2-1, with D possibly TRBD1 on 6 matching bases. The germline V gene encodes CDR1 DFQATT and CDR2 SNEGSKA (reference sequence). The CDR3 extends over 11 amino acids. V dropped 5 bases and J dropped 9 bases, with 11 bases sitting between them.